Below, 14 T cell receptor beta chains from the same sample are listed, as sequenced in a study of T cell responses to AZD1222 COVID-19 vaccine. TCRdb's table, derived via immunoSEQ multiplex PCR, lists solely in-frame clones and lacks some. Here the sample spans 100,000 or so clones, approximately 87% being singletons. The specimen comprised peripheral blood, sampled on day 0 of AZD1222 vaccination. These receptors all come from an adult in good health.

In its sample, this clone was seen once. This sequence joins TRBV5-6 and TRBJ1-2; D unclear. This CDR3 has 14 residues. Trimming pared 5 bases from V and 8 bases from J, leaving 19 bases between. Germline CDR1 SGHDT, CDR2 YYEEEE. The CDR3 DNA is TGTGCCAGCAGTGCCCTAAACCGGGCTCGAGGCTACACCTTC. Translation: CASSALNRARGYTF.

The chain employs TRBV4-2 and TRBJ2-7; possibly TRBD2 for D (7 bases). Trimming left V 1 base short and J 2 bases short, with 12 bases between. Germline CDR1 is LGHNA and CDR2 is YNFKEQ. The CDR3 runs to 15 residues. The CDR3 sequence is CASSQGGGAAYEQYF. DNA of the CDR3: TGTGCCAGCAGCCAAGGAGGGGGGGCGGCCTACGAGCAGTACTTC.

This rearrangement joins TRBV5-8 to TRBJ2-2, with a tentative D call TRBD1 (6 bases). The CDR3 runs 13 residues. The germline gives CDR1 SGHTS, CDR2 YDEGEE. V was pared by 5 bases and J by 7 bases, with 12 bases between. The CDR3 bases are TGTGCCAGCAGACGGGACATTTTCGGGGAGCTGTTTTTT. Translating it yields CASRRDIFGELFF.

The chain links TRBV6-5 to TRBJ1-6; D ambiguous. V lost 8 bases, J lost 2 bases, and 13 bases lay in between. The CDR3 has 15 residues. CDR1 is MNHEY and CDR2 is SVGAGI in the germline V gene. In DNA, the CDR3 is TGTGCCAGCCAATTGGGTTATACCTATAATTCACCCCTCCACTTT. Residues: CASQLGYTYNSPLHF.

The chain links TRBV14 to TRBJ1-4; tentatively, D is TRBD1 (5 bases). The CDR3 is made up of 15 amino acids. The V gene's germline CDR1 is SGHDN and CDR2 FVKESK. The ends were cut back, 4 bases at V and 0 bases at J, with 9 bases in the middle. The CDR3 here is CASSPLGATNEKLFF. DNA of the CDR3: TGTGCCAGCAGCCCCCTAGGGGCAACTAATGAAAAACTGTTTTTT.

CDR3 region: CASSGTRGTYEQYF. The CDR3 nucleotides are TGTGCCAGCAGCGGGACTAGAGGGACCTACGAGCAGTACTTC. This chain links TRBV6-5 with TRBJ2-7; TRBD2 matches 8 bases. V trimming: 6 bases; J trimming: 2 bases; junction bases outside the gene matches: 6. CDR3 length: 14 residues. Germline V lookup: CDR1 MNHEY, CDR2 SVGAGI.

This clone was picked up a small number of times. V usage is TRBV6-2 or TRBV6-3 and J usage is TRBJ1-2; D unclear. This CDR3 has 13 amino acids. Germline loops: CDR1 MNHEY, CDR2 SVGEGT. Trimming pared 5 bases from V and 9 bases from J, leaving 16 bases between. The CDR3 DNA reads TGTGCCAGCAGTCCCTCCGGACGGCCCAGCTACACCTTC. This codes for CASSPSGRPSYTF.

The chain couples TRBV3-1 (or the pseudogene TRBV3-2) to TRBJ1-5; D gene ambiguous. Germline V gene lookup returns CDR1 LGHDT and CDR2 YNNKEL (reference sequence). The CDR3 sequence is 16 residues long. V was shortened by 1 base and J by 1 base, with 11 bases between the two germline ends. The CDR3 sequence: CASSQGARLSNQPQHF. The CDR3 DNA is TGTGCCAGCAGCCAAGGTGCCAGGCTCAGCAATCAGCCCCAGCATTTT.

The chain employs TRBV7-2 and TRBJ1-4, with D perhaps TRBD1 (6 bases). CDR3 length: 15 amino acids. CDR1 and CDR2 (germline): SGHTA, FQGNSA. V was trimmed by 5 bases and J by 0 bases, leaving 10 bases between them. The DNA for the CDR3 is TGTGCCAGCAGCGTAGGGGGACCAACTAATGAAAAACTGTTTTTT. It is translated as CASSVGGPTNEKLFF.

This chain joins TRBV6-5 and TRBJ1-6, with D hard to call. The V end was cut by 4 bases, the J end by 7 bases, with 11 bases between. The CDR3 loop spans 14 amino acids. The germline gives CDR1 MNHEY, CDR2 SVGAGI. In DNA form, the CDR3 reads TGTGCCAGCAGTTCGATCCGGGGAAATTCACCCCTCCACTTT. Its protein product is CASSSIRGNSPLHF.

The chain links TRBV19 to TRBJ1-2; 7 positions match TRBD1. Germline V CDR1 and CDR2: LNHDA, SQIVND (reference sequence). The CDR3 totals 14 residues. The trim removed 5 bases at V and 4 bases at J, leaving 7 bases unmatched. The CDR3 DNA sequence: TGTGCCAGTAGTGTGGGACAGTATGTCTATGGCTACACCTTC. Amino acids: CASSVGQYVYGYTF.

The CDR3 region has the DNA TGTGCCAGCAGCCCCCGGGACAGGGACGGGGAGCTGTTTTTT. Its translation: CASSPRDRDGELFF. This chain connects TRBV13 to TRBJ2-2, with TRBD1 matching over 9 bases. There are 14 residues in the CDR3. J was trimmed by 7 bases and V by 5 bases; bases with no gene match: 5. CDR1 and CDR2 from the germline V gene are PRHDT and FYEKMQ (reference sequence).

This clone was recorded only once. The chain combines TRBV29-1 with TRBJ2-1; 10 nucleotides align to TRBD1. The V segment lost 6 bases and the J segment 9 bases; nucleotides outside the gene matches: 2. CDR3 length equals 11 residues. Germline V lookup: CDR1 SQVTM, CDR2 ANQGSEA. This CDR3 is CSVTGGGEQFF. The CDR3 DNA reads TGCAGCGTGACAGGGGGCGGTGAGCAGTTCTTC.

The J gene is TRBJ1-1, the V gene TRBV6-5, with D uncertain. Between the trimmed V and J ends, which lost 7 bases and 4 bases, there was a span of 13 bases. CDR3 length equals 13 residues. CDR1 and CDR2 (germline): MNHEY, SVGAGI. The CDR3 coding sequence is TGTGCCAGCACCTCGTCGAGGTCCACTGAAGCTTTCTTT. Amino acids: CASTSSRSTEAFF.